The entry below gives a single T cell receptor (beta chain) sequence along with its context. No antigen is known for it. The data belong to a study of CD8+CD57+ T cells in acquired aplastic anemia. Study-level information: DNA from sorted CD4+ and CD8+ cells averaged approximately 3.5 ug. Study results and limitations: Shared by patients and controls, 25 to 30 CD8+ CDR3s were abundant in patients. Patient and control CD8+ Simpson's diversity was not significantly different.

The CDR3 loop spans 17 amino acids. From germline, CDR1 is SGHAT and CDR2 FQNNGV. Unmatched junction bases numbered 15, after V lost 5 bases and J lost 4 bases. Sequencing was done on patients that had shown CD8+CD57+ cell expansion by flow cytometry. No therapy was given to patients before blood sampling. The use of genomic DNA as template underpinned the TCR beta VDJ and CDR3 profiling. Using its own MiXCR run on the reads, TCRdb lists one record per CDR3 protein. Counted here are 150,000 to 200,000 distinct CDR3 sequences, 40% to 60% occurring once; the ten biggest clones make up 25% to 35%. The clonotype originates from a human donor with aplastic anemia. The J gene is TRBJ2-7, the V gene TRBV11-2; 9 nucleotides match TRBD1. Input material: sorted CD4+, CD8+, or CD8+CD57+ T cells (not recorded which) from PBMCs. The CDR3 region has the DNA TGTGCCAGCAGCCAGGGAGTCCCGGGACAGGGAGATTACGAGCAGTACTTC. Protein: CASSQGVPGQGDYEQYF.